These T cell receptor beta chains were read from a single sample in a study of chemoradiotherapy in HPV16-positive cancers. The protocol was immunoSEQ multiplex PCR, while the TCRdb copy is restricted to in-frame clones and leaves out a portion. The sample lists more than 9,500 clones, nearly 90% occurring once. The biological material was taken from a patient who underwent chemoradiotherapy. The receptors were sampled from a human donor with HPV-associated anogenital cancer. The CDR3 runs from the conserved cysteine through the conserved F or W.

>TRBJ2-5|TRBV29-1
CSVEFHQTQYF
>TRBJ2-3|TRBV2
CASSRLAGGSDTQYF
>TRBJ2-1|TRBV4-2
CASSQEEGWGRHDEQFF
>TRBJ1-2|TRBV6-5
CASSRGGEYGYTF
>TRBJ2-1|TRBV11-3
CASSYIRLAGGNEQFF
>TRBJ1-5|TRBV11-2
CASSLSVNSNQPQHF
>TRBJ2-4|TRBV6-6
CASSPQGPIAKNIQYF
>TRBJ2-5|TRBV5-1
CASSLAPQRLGGTQETQYF
>TRBJ1-4|TRBV5-1
CASSPVLTGGGEKLFF
>TRBJ2-7|TRBV11-3
CASSLGSYEQYF
>TRBJ2-7|TRBV30
CACADLKGAYEQYF
>TRBJ1-2|TRBV11-2
CASSLGGTGGLTF
>TRBJ2-7|TRBV19
CASSRPGGTYEQYF
>TRBJ1-1|TRBV5-5
CASSLEANTEAFF
>TRBJ2-5|TRBV5-6
CASSLYGTGGRETQYF
>TRBJ1-1|TRBV15
CATSGTGGNTEAFF
>TRBJ1-2|TRBV25-1
CASSLGGANYGYTF
>TRBJ1-4|TRBV7-2
CASSLAPAGGGEKLFF
>TRBJ1-3|TRBV9
CASSVISGNTIYF
>TRBJ2-7|TRBV5-1
CASSLGLDYEQYF
>TRBJ1-2|TRBV14
CASSWGGYGYTF
>TRBJ2-5|TRBV4-1
CASSQGTSGDYQETQYF
>TRBJ2-7|TRBV6-1
CASSTGRRYEQYF
>TRBJ2-7|TRBV5-6
CASSSSYEQYF
>TRBJ1-6|TRBV4-1
CASSQGSQPLHF
>TRBJ2-2|TRBV2
CASSLQGTGELFF
>TRBJ2-2|TRBV4-1
CASRHAMGDGELFF
>TRBJ2-7|TRBV2
CASSEGGGGSYEQYF
>TRBJ2-1|TRBV11-2
CASSLGSHSRLNEQFF
>TRBJ1-1|TRBV30
CAGPRTEAIEAFF
>TRBJ2-1|TRBV27
CASSLMAAASYNEQFF
>TRBJ2-5|TRBV7-9
CASSLDRGQETQYF
>TRBJ2-1|TRBV2
CASIRRTSGDNEQFF
>TRBJ2-3|TRBV7-2
CASSSLREGADTQYF
>TRBJ2-1|TRBV13
CASSLGEQREANEQFF